A selection of T cell receptor beta chains follows, all from one sample in a study of CD8 T cells in ankylosing spondylitis. TCRdb recomputed calls from the 5' RACE reads with MiXCR, one row per CDR3 protein. This sample has 40,000 to 50,000 distinct CDR3 sequences, with around 2.8% found just once. Sequencing was performed on blood, either unsorted or a sorted T cell fraction (not recorded which). The receptors shown here come from a male donor with ankylosing spondylitis or in good health (not recorded which). Both conserved end residues are trimmed from each CDR3.

V gene,J gene,CDR3 length,CDR3 protein
TRBV9,TRBJ2-2,12,ASRRGQDTGELF
TRBV9,TRBJ1-3,11,ASSARERNTIY
TRBV9,TRBJ2-5,13,ASSVAQGRQETQY
TRBV9,TRBJ2-1,16,ASSVGGTGGVLGNEQF
TRBV9,TRBJ2-1,16,ASSPGIGGFAADNEQF
TRBV9,TRBJ1-2,12,ASSAVGGGYGYT
TRBV9,TRBJ1-3,13,ASSVGGVSGNTIY
TRBV9,TRBJ2-5,13,ASSPAGGRSETQY
TRBV9,TRBJ2-2,12,ASSADGNTGELF
TRBV9,TRBJ2-3,12,ASSADRNTDTQY